This entry features one T cell receptor (beta chain) sequence. These data originate in a study of CD8+CD57+ T cells in acquired aplastic anemia. Study at large: 3.2 ug was the average amount of DNA from sorted CD4+ and CD8+ cells.

The study profiled TCR beta VDJ and CDR3 using genomic DNA as template. TCRdb redid the calling of the reads with MiXCR, one entry per CDR3 protein. Among just over 200,000 distinct CDR3 sequences listed, more than 55% were seen once. The sequenced patients had an expansion of CD8+CD57+ cells seen by flow cytometry. Sampling of blood occurred while the patients had still received no therapy. The specimen sequenced was sorted CD4+, CD8+, or CD8+CD57+ T cells (not recorded which) from PBMCs. The sequence derives from a human donor with aplastic anemia.

The CDR3 DNA follows: TGTGCCAGCAGCTTGGGGACACTAGAAGTTGATGAGCAGTTCTTC. The encoded protein is CASSLGTLEVDEQFF. The rearrangement joins TRBV11-1 to TRBJ2-1; maybe TRBD1 (6 bases). Germline CDR1 reads SGHAT; CDR2 reads FQDESV (reference sequence). This CDR3 has 15 amino acids. Trimming took 3 bases from V and 8 from J, leaving 17 bases between them.